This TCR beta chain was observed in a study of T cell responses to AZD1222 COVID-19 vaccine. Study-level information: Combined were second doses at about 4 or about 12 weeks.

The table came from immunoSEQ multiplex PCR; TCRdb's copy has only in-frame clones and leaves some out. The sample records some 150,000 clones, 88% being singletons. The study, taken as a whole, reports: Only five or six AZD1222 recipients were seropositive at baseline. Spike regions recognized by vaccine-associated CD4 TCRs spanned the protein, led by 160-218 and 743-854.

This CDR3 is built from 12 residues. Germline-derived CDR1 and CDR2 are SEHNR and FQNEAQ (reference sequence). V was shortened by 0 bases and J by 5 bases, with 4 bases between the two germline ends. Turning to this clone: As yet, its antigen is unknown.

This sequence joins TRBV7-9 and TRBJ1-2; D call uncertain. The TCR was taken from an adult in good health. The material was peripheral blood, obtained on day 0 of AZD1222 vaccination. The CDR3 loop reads CASSLAVYGYTF. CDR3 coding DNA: TGTGCCAGCAGCTTAGCAGTATATGGCTACACCTTC.